These T cell receptor beta chains were read from a single sample in a study of blood T cell repertoires in COVID-19. Only in-frame clones appear in the TCRdb table, and some are missing; sequencing was by immunoSEQ multiplex PCR. The sample lists 200,000 to 250,000 clones; around 84% were seen once. The sequencing input was peripheral blood. Source of these receptors: a woman aged 60-75 years who had recovered from COVID-19. The CDR3 runs from the conserved cysteine through the conserved F or W. The size entry is marked missing in some rows and otherwise reads once, few, many or a size class.

TRBV6-4	once	CASSDVGGTEAFF
TRBV29-1	-	CSVGRGTGGNNEQFF
TRBV2	-	CASSERDRGVNSPLHF
TRBV5-1	-	CASSSRKGQSYEQYF
TRBV9	-	CASSVGGTGSGYTF
TRBV5-1	-	CASSLLAGDGTEAFF
TRBV25-1	-	CASSEETGSINEKLFF
TRBV13	-	CASSFYRGVGETQYF
TRBV6-2/TRBV6-3	-	CASSYSGDSFNEKLFF
TRBV13	-	CASSRTGDTQYF
TRBV5-5	-	CASSLLYIPDSYTDTQYF
TRBV3-1/TRBV3-2	-	CASRTSGGSNTGELFF
TRBV7-9	-	CASSPGDREIGEQYF
TRBV7-6	few	CASGAWTGLNTEAFF
TRBV29-1	-	CSVGQAGTEAFF
TRBV3-1/TRBV3-2	-	CASSPQGTGELFF
TRBV30	-	CAWRAPGGNSPLHF
TRBV5-4	-	CASSPGQLNEKLFF
TRBV5-1	-	CASSGSRSQETQYF
TRBV2	-	CASSEDWSLTEAFF
TRBV5-1	-	CASSQDRQETQYF
TRBV7-9	-	CASSLVGTGYNEQFF
TRBV27	-	CASSPTDSPYEQYF
TRBV18	-	CASSRDRGNTEAFF
TRBV4-3	-	CASSQGLLTGEQYF
TRBV30	once	CAWSQQPGGTDTQYF
TRBV5-1	-	CASRKGDRDNSPLHF
TRBV5-1	-	CASARGLAVQETQYF
TRBV7-2	-	CASSSRLAGLDTQYF